The source of this T cell receptor beta chain is a study of T cell responses to AZD1222 COVID-19 vaccine (dated by TCRdb to the early 2020s). The study in broad terms: TCR sequencing covered fewer than 250 trial participants: about 210 given two doses of AZD1222 and about 26 given two doses of MenACWY control vaccine. Trial participants were enrolled by age into subgroups of 18-55, 56-69 and 70-plus years, and around 150, 29 and 61 TCR-sequenced participants, respectively, were included in these subgroups.

The CDR3 regions of human TCRbeta chains were subjected to immunosequencing. The original methods were these. TCRs in the repertoires were compared against a reference library of SARS-CoV-2-specific TCRs that had been generated with the MIRA antigen-specificity platform. Breadth was defined as the fraction of unique TCRs that were SARS-CoV-2-associated, and depth was defined as the fraction of total T cells that were SARS-CoV-2-associated. Using the MIRA data, each spike-specific TCR was mapped to the spike region that the TCR reacts to and placed in a CD4 or CD8 class. Log10-transformed breadth and depth values were compared by one-way ANOVA with Sidak's multiple comparisons tests. TCRdb took this table from immuneACCESS and kept in-frame rearrangements with V and J called. Such tables lack part of the clones; where checked against another copy, unresolved V genes explain under half of the gap, and the rest is unexplained. D and trimming come from the DNA, and the V and J calls and clone size come from that table. The sample contains about 180,000 clones, 85% to 95% of them found a single time. Of the sample, about 1.5% falls within the top ten clones.

The sample's time point label, decoded: about 28 days (+/-7) after the second vaccine dose. Because spike-specific TCR depth and breadth did not differ between the two schedules, AZD1222 recipients who got a second dose at roughly 4 weeks were pooled with those who got a second dose at roughly 12 weeks. The vaccinee samples were drawn from two UK trials, COV001 and COV002, one of which was a single-blind randomized controlled phase 2/3 trial testing AZD1222 (ChAdOx1 nCoV-19) in healthy adults. For TCRbeta chain sequencing, PBMC samples from trial participants were taken at day 0 and at day 28 after the second dose. Spanning cysteine to phenylalanine, the CDR3 consists of 16 amino acids. The CDR3 DNA has 48 bases and is translated from base 1. V trim: 3 bases; J trim: 4 bases; unmatched bases: 8. The germline V gene gives CDR1 as LGHNA and CDR2 as YSLEER. Here is what the overall study found, with its caveats: The vaccine-associated CD4 TCRs covered the entire spike protein, and the dominant responses fell in regions 160-218 and 743-854. Conclusions about previously exposed vaccinees are limited, since just a handful of AZD1222 recipients were seropositive for SARS-CoV-2 at baseline. Reportedly, close to half of the unique spike-specific TCRs recognized epitopes lying outside the regions that are mutated in the B.1.351 and B.1.1.7 variants. Spike-specific TCR breadth and depth rose significantly after two AZD1222 doses compared with day 0 and with MenACWY recipients. No day 14 peak-response samples were available, so repertoires were characterized only after the peak T cell response. The 56-69-year group was small, and its depth increase did not reach significance, likely because of low power. Most participants were white British and females outnumbered males, and the authors suggested that clonal diversity may have been underestimated.

To note about this clone: The antigen this receptor binds is unknown. Base-call qualities are not available, and no considerably larger clone is one nucleotide away.

The sequencing used peripheral blood, collected 28 days after the second AZD1222 dose. The rearrangement joined TRBV4-3 to TRBJ2-5; 10 nucleotides in the junction match TRBD2. This clonotype was sampled from an adult who received the AZD1222 COVID-19 vaccine. In nucleotides, the sequence is TGCGCCAGCAGCCAGGGGCAGCGGGGGGGCGGAGAGACCCAGTACTTC. Its translation is CASSQGQRGGGETQYF.